This T cell receptor beta chain was captured by sequencing in a study of blood T cell repertoires in COVID-19. Study context: Material from acute and convalescent COVID-19 was sourced from the United States, Italy and Spain. The analysed material was cDNA or gDNA that came from T cells, B-cell-depleted T cells, or PBMCs.

In the source study's methods: How many nucleated cells were present was estimated from reference gene primer amplification. The data were produced by immunoSEQ multiplex PCR, yet TCRdb's version contains in-frame clones alone and is incomplete. The DNA was the basis for D and trimming; V, J and clone size are from that table. The repertoire consists of 650,000 to 800,000 clones, with around 90% occurring once and the leading ten covering approximately 0.25%. This sequence originates from a woman younger than 35 with acute or convalescent COVID-19. Material for sequencing was peripheral blood.

CDR3 sequence reads: CASSYSRGRGLNGYTF. The CDR3 DNA reads TGTGCCAGCAGTTACAGCCGAGGGCGGGGACTGAATGGCTACACCTTC. This chain uses TRBV6-6 with TRBJ1-2; weak D call: TRBD1 (5 bases). In germline, CDR1 is MNHNY, CDR2 SVGAGI (reference sequence). The V end was cut by 2 bases, the J end by 6 bases, with 19 bases between. The CDR3 has 16 amino acids.